These T cell receptor beta chains were read from a single sample in a study of blood T cell repertoires in COVID-19. Using immunoSEQ multiplex PCR, the repertoire was profiled, and TCRdb retains in-frame clones only, with some absent. The sample lists about 50,000 clones, about nine tenths seen once, with 5.5% to 7.5% in the top ten. The source material was peripheral blood. Receptors were obtained from a man between 40 and 49 years old with acute or convalescent COVID-19. CDR3s include the opening cysteine and the closing phenylalanine or tryptophan. The D gene is left open where the match is weak. Clone size is given for some rows only: seen once, a few or many times, or a class if the clone is expanded.

-	TRBJ1-1	TRBV10-1	-	CASSEGGLNTEAFF	TGCGCCAGCAGTGAAGGGGGACTAAACACTGAAGCTTTCTTT
-	TRBJ1-1	TRBV10-3	-	CAIKESQGSTEAFF	TGTGCCATCAAGGAATCTCAGGGGTCGACTGAAGCTTTCTTT
TRBD2	TRBJ2-3	TRBV20-1	-	CSASSSGDSTDTQYF	TGCAGTGCCAGTTCCAGCGGGGATAGCACAGATACGCAGTATTTT
TRBD2	TRBJ2-2	TRBV19	once	CASKSGRALAGELFF	TGTGCCAGCAAAAGCGGGAGGGCATTGGCCGGGGAGCTGTTTTTT
-	TRBJ2-5	TRBV18	-	CASSSRDIRETQYF	TGTGCCAGCTCATCCCGGGACATTAGGGAGACCCAGTACTTC
TRBD1	TRBJ2-7	TRBV4-2	-	CASSAPGQGAHEQYF	TGTGCCAGCAGCGCACCGGGACAGGGGGCTCACGAGCAGTACTTC
TRBD1	TRBJ1-2	TRBV7-9	-	CASSGGDRSLGGYTF	TGTGCCAGCAGCGGGGGGGACAGGTCCTTGGGTGGCTACACCTTC
-	TRBJ1-5	TRBV7-9	-	CASSLTRGAGDQPQHF	TGTGCCAGCAGCCTAACCAGGGGCGCGGGGGATCAGCCCCAGCATTTT
TRBD2	TRBJ2-3	TRBV30	few	CAWSVRAAAGLAADTQYF	TGTGCCTGGAGTGTCCGGGCGGCCGCCGGGCTAGCGGCAGATACGCAGTATTTT
TRBD1	TRBJ1-5	TRBV7-9	-	CASSAGTGTLNQPQHF	TGTGCCAGCAGTGCCGGGACAGGCACCCTCAATCAGCCCCAGCATTTT